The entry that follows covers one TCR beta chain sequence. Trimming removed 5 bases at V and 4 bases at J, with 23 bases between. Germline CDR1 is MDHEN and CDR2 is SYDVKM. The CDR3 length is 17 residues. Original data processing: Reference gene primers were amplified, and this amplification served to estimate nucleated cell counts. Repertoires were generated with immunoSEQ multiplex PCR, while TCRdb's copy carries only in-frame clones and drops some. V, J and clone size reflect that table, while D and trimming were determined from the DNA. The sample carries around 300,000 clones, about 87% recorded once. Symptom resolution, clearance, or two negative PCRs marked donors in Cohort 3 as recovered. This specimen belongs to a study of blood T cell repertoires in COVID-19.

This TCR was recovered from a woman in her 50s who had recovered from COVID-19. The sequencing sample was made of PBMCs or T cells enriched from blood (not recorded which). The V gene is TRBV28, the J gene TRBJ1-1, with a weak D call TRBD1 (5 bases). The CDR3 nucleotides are TGTGCCAGCAGTGGGGCAGTCGCACGCGGCCGAATCACTGAAGCTTTCTTT. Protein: CASSGAVARGRITEAFF.